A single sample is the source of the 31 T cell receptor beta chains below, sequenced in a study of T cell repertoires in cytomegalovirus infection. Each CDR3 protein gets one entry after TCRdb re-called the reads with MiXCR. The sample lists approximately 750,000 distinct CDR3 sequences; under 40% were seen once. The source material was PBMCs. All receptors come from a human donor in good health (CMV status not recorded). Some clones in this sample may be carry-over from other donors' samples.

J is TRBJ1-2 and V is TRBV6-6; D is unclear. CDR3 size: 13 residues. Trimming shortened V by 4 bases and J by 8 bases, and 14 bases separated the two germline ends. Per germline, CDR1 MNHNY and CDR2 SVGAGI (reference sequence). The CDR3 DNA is TGTGCCAGCAGTTTCTTCCCTAGCCAGGGCTACACCTTC. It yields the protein CASSFFPSQGYTF.

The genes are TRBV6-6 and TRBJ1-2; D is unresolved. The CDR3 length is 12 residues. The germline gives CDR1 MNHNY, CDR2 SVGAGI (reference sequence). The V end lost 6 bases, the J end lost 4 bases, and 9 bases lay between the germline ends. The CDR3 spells CASSPRAYGYTF. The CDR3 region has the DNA TGTGCCAGCAGCCCCCGGGCCTATGGCTACACCTTC.

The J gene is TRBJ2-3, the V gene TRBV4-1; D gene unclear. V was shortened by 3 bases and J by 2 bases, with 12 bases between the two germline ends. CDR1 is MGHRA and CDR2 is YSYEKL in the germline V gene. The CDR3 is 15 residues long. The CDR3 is CASSHPQIYTDTQYF. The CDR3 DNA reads TGCGCCAGCAGCCACCCCCAGATTTACACAGATACGCAGTATTTT.

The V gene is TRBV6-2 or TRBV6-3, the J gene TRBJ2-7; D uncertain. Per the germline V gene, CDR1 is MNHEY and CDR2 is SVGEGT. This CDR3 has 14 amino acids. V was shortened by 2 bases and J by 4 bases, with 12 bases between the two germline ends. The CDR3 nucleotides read TGTGCCAGCAGTTACCCGGACGGACCTTACGAGCAGTACTTC. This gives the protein CASSYPDGPYEQYF.

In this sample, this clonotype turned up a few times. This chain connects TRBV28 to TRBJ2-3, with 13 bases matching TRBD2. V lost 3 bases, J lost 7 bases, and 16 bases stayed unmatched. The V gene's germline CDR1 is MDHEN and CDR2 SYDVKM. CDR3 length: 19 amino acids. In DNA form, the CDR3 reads TGTGCCAGCAGTTTCCTCCTGACTAGCGGGGGGCGGCACGCATATACGCAGTATTTT. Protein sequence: CASSFLLTSGGRHAYTQYF.

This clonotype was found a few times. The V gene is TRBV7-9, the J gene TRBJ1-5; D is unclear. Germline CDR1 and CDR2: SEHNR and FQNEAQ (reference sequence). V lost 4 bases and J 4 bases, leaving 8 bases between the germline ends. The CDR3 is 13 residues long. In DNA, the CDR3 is TGTGCCAGCAGCTATAACACGAATCAGCCCCAGCATTTT. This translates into CASSYNTNQPQHF. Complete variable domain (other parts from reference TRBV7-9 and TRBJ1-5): DTGVSQNPRHKITKRGQNVTFRCDPISEHNRLYWYRQTLGQGPEFLTYFQNEAQLEKSRLLSDRFSAERPKGSFSTLEIQRTEQGDSAMYLCASSYNTNQPQHFGDGTRLSIL.

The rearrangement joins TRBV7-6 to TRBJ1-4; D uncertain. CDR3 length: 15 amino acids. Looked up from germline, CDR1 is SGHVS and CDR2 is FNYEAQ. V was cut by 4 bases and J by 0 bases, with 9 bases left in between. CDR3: CASSSEPATNEKLFF. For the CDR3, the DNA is TGTGCCAGCAGCTCCGAACCCGCAACTAATGAAAAACTGTTTTTT.

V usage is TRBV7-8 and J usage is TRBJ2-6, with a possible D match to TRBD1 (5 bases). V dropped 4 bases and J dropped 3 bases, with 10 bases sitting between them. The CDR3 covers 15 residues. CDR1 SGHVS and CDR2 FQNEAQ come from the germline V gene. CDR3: CASSSGHVGANVLTF. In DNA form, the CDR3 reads TGTGCCAGCAGCTCCGGACATGTTGGGGCCAACGTCCTGACTTTC.

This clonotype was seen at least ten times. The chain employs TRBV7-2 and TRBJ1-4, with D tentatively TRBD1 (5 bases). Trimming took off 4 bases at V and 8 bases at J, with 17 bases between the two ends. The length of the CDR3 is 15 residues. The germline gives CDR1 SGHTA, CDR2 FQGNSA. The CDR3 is CASSSRQPQREKLFF. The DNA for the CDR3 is TGTGCCAGCAGCTCGAGACAGCCCCAGAGGGAAAAACTGTTTTTT. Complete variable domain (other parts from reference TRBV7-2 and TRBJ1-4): GAGVSQSPSNKVTEKGKDVELRCDPISGHTALYWYRQSLGQGLEFLIYFQGNSAPDKSGLPSDRFSAERTGGSVSTLTIQRTQQEDSAVYLCASSSRQPQREKLFFGSGTQLSVL.

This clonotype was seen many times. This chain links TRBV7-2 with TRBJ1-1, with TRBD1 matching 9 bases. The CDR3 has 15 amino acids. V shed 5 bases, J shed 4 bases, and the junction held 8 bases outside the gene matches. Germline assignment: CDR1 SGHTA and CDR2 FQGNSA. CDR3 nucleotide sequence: TGTGCCAGCAGCCCCGGACAGGGGAGGAGCACTGAAGCTTTCTTT. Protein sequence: CASSPGQGRSTEAFF.

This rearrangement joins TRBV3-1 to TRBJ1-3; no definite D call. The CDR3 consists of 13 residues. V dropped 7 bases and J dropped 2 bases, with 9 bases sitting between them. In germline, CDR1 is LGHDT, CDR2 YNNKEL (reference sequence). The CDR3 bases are TGTGCCAGCAAAGGTTATACTGGAAACACCATATATTTT. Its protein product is CASKGYTGNTIYF. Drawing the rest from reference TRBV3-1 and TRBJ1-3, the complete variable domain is DTAVSQTPKYLVTQMGNDKSIKCEQNLGHDTMYWYKQDSKKFLKIMFSYNNKELIINETVPNRFSPKSPDKAHLNLHINSLELGDSAVYFCASKGYTGNTIYFGEGSWLTVV.

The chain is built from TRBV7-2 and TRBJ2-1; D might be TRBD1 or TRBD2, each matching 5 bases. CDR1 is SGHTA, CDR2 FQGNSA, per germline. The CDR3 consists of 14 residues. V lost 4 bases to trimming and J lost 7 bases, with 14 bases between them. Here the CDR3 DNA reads TGTGCCAGCAGCTCGCAGGTTTGGGGGAATGAGCAGTTCTTC. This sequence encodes CASSSQVWGNEQFF.

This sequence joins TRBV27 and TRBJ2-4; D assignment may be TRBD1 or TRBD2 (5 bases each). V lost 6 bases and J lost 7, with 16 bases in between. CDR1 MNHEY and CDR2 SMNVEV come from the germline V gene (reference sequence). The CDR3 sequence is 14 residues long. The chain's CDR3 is CASRFREGANIQYF. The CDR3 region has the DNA TGTGCCAGCAGATTCCGGGAAGGGGCGAACATTCAGTACTTC.

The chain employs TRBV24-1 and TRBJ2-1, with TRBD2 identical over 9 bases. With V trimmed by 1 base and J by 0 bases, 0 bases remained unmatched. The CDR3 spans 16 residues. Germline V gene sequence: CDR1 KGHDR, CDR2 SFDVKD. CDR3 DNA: TGTGCCACCAGTGATTTTAGCGGGAGCTCCTACAATGAGCAGTTCTTC. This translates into CATSDFSGSSYNEQFF.

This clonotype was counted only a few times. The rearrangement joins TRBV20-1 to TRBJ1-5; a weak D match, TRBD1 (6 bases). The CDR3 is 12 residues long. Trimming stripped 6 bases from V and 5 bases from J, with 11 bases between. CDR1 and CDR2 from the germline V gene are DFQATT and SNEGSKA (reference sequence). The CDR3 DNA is TGCAGTGCAACGAGGGGGGATCAGCCCCAGCATTTT. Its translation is CSATRGDQPQHF.

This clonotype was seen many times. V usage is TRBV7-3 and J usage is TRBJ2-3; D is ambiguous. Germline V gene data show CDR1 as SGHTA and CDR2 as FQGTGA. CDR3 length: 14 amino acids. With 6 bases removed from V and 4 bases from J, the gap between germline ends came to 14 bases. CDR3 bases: TGTGCCAGCAGTTCGGGTCCCGACGCAGATACGCAGTATTTT. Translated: CASSSGPDADTQYF.

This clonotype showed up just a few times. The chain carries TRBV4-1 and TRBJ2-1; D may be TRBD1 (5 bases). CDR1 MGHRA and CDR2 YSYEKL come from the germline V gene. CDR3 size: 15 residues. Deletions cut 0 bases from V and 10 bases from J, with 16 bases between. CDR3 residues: CASSQEGTYGAEQFF. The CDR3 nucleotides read TGCGCCAGCAGCCAAGAGGGAACTTATGGGGCCGAGCAGTTCTTC.

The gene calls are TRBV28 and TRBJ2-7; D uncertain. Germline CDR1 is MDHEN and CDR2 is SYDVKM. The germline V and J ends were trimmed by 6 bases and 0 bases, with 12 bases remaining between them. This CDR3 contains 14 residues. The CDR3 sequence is CASSPSTLSYEQYF. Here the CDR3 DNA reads TGTGCCAGCAGCCCTTCGACTCTCTCCTACGAGCAGTACTTC.

The CDR3 nucleotides read TGTGCCAGCAGACCACAGGCCTCCGGCTACACCTTC. It codes for CASRPQASGYTF. The rearrangement uses TRBV2 and TRBJ1-2; D is possibly TRBD1 (5 bases). CDR1 SNHLY and CDR2 FYNNEI come from the germline V gene. CDR3 length: 12 amino acids. Trimming shortened V by 6 bases and J by 8 bases, and 13 bases separated the two germline ends.

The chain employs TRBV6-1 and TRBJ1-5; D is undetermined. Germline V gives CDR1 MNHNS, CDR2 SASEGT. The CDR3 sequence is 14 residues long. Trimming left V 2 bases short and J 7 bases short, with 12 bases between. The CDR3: CASSESSGHQPQHF. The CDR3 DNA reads TGTGCCAGCAGTGAATCCTCGGGCCACCAGCCCCAGCATTTT.

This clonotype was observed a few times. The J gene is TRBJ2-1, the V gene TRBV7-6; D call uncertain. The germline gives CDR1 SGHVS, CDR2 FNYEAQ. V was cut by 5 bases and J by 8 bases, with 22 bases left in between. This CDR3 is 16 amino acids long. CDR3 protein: CASSPLKREVVYEQFF. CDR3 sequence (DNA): TGTGCCAGCAGCCCCCTCAAAAGGGAAGTCGTGTATGAGCAGTTCTTC.

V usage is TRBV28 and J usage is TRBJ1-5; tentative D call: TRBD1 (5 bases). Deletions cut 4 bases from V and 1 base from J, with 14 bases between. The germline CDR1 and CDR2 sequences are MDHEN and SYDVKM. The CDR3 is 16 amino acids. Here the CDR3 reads CASSSRQRLSNQPQHF. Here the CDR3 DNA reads TGTGCCAGCAGTTCCAGACAGAGGTTAAGCAATCAGCCCCAGCATTTT.

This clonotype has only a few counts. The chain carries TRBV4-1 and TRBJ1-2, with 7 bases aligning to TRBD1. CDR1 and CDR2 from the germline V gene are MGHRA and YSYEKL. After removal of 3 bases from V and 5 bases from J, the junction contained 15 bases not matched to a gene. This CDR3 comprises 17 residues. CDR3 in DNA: TGCGCCAGCAGCCATTTGCGGGACAGCTCCCAATTTTATGGCTACACCTTC. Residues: CASSHLRDSSQFYGYTF.

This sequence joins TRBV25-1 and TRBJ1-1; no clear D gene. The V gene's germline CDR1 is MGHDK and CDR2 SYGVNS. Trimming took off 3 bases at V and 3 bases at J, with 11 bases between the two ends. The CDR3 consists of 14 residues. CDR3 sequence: CASSDGGHHTEAFF. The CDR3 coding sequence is TGTGCCAGCAGTGACGGAGGCCATCACACTGAAGCTTTCTTT.

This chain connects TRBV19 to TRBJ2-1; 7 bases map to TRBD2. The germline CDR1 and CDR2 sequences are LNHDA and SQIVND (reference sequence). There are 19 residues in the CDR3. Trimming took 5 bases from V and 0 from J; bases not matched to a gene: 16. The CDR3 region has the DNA TGTGCCAGTAGTCTCTACCTCTCCGGGCTAGCGGTCTCCTACAATGAGCAGTTCTTC. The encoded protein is CASSLYLSGLAVSYNEQFF.

The CDR3 region has the DNA TGTGCCAGCACCAAAAAGGGGGTAGGAGGCTACACCTTC. This gives the protein CASTKKGVGGYTF. V usage is TRBV11-2 and J usage is TRBJ1-2; weak D call: TRBD1 (6 bases). The CDR3 is made up of 13 amino acids. Germline V gives CDR1 SGHAT, CDR2 FQNNGV. Trimming removed 7 bases at V and 8 bases at J, with 17 bases between.

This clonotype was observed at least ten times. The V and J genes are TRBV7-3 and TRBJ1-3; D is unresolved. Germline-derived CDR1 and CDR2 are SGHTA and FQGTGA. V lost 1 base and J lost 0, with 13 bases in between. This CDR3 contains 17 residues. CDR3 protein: CASSLIGGPNSGNTIYF. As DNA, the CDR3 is TGTGCCAGCAGCTTAATAGGCGGACCCAACTCTGGAAACACCATATATTTT. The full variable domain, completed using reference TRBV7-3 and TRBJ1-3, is GAGVSQTPSNKVTEKGKYVELRCDPISGHTALYWYRQSLGQGPEFLIYFQGTGAADDSGLPNDRFFAVRPEGSVSTLKIQRTERGDSAVYLCASSLIGGPNSGNTIYFGEGSWLTVV.

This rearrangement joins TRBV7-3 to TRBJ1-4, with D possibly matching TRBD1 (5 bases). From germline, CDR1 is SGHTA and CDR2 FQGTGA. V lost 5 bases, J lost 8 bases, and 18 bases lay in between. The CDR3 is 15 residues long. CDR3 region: CASSKGGGSGEKLFF. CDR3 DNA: TGTGCCAGCAGCAAGGGTGGGGGATCGGGGGAAAAACTGTTTTTT.

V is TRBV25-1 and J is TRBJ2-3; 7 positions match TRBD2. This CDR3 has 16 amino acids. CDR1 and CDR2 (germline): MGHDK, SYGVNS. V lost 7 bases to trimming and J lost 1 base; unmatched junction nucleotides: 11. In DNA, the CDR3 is TGTGCCAGCACAGGGCCTTGGGGGGGAGGCACAGATACGCAGTATTTT. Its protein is CASTGPWGGGTDTQYF.

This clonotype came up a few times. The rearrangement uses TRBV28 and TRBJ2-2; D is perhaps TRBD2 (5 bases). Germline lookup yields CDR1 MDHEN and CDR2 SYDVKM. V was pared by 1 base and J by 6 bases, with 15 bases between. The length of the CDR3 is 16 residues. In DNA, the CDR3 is TGTGCCAGCAGTTTATCGACTACGAAACTCCCCGGGGAGCTGTTTTTT. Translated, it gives CASSLSTTKLPGELFF.

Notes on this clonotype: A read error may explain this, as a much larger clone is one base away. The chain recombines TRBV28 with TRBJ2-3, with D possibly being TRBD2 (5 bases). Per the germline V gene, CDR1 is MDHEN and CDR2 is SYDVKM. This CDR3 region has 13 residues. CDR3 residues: CASRGSSIDTQYF. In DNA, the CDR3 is TGTGCCAGCCGGGGTTCTAGCATAGATACGCAGTATTTT. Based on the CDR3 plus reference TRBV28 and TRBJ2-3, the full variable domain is DVKVTQSSRYLVKRTGEKVFLECVQDMDHENMFWYRQDPGLGLRLIYFSYDVKMKEKGDIPEGYSVSREKKERFSLILESASTNQTSMYLCASRGSSIDTQYFGPGTRLTVL.